The clone carrying this TCR beta chain was detected many times. Read coverage stops 3 residues before the CDR3 terminus; the germline J gene supplies the remainder. Here immunoSEQ multiplex PCR was the method, and the copy in TCRdb shows in-frame clones only, minus some. The table lists roughly 52,000 clones, with no singletons. Germline CDR1 and CDR2: SGDLS and YYNGEE. V shed 4 bases and J 5 bases; nucleotides not matched to a gene: 16. This CDR3 spans 17 amino acids. These data originate in a study of T cell clonality in common variable immunodeficiency. The J gene is TRBJ2-5, the V gene TRBV9; 8 nucleotides match TRBD1. Sequenced input: peripheral blood mononuclear cells. The source of this sequence is a person between 18 and 75 years old in good health. The CDR3 bases that were read are TGTGCCAGCAGCCCCCGGGACAGGCCTACACAGCTGGAGACC. Its translation is CASSPRDRPTQLET. The full CDR3 protein is CASSPRDRPTQLETQYF.